This TCR beta chain stems from a study of shared T cell receptors in the human thymus. Only in-frame clones appear in the TCRdb table, and some are missing; sequencing was by immunoSEQ multiplex PCR. The sample yields approximately 580,000 clones, about four fifths seen once. The same data also went into a second study, on human thymus T cells. That report adds: Resections removed during corrective heart surgery provided the thymus tissue used.

This TCR came from a boy younger than two with a congenital heart defect. The sequenced sample consisted of thymocytes.

The CDR3 DNA reads as TGTGCCAGCAGCTTCCGCCGGGGGACAGATACGCAGTATTTT. Translating it yields CASSFRRGTDTQYF. The chain carries TRBV7-3 and TRBJ2-3; D possibly corresponds to TRBD2 (6 bases). This CDR3 is built from 14 residues. In germline, CDR1 is SGHTA, CDR2 FQGTGA. V gave up 3 bases and J gave up 3 bases, with 10 bases separating them.